The rows below give T cell receptor beta chains drawn from one sample of a study of cytomegalovirus exposure and HLA in healthy donors. The protocol was immunoSEQ multiplex PCR, while the TCRdb copy is restricted to in-frame clones and leaves out a portion. The table includes 130,000 to 150,000 clones, about three quarters detected once. Sequenced: PBMCs. These TCRs come from a human donor in good health. CDR3s include the opening cysteine and the closing phenylalanine or tryptophan. Fields, in order: V gene, D gene, clone size, J gene, CDR3 protein, CDR3 DNA. A D gene is named only where the DNA matches it firmly. Expanded clones get a size class; other rows say once, few or many, or leave the size out.

V: TRBV10-2; D: TRBD2; size: -; J: TRBJ2-2; CDR3: CASTRSGGIPGELFF; DNA: TGCGCCAGCACTCGTAGCGGGGGCATACCCGGGGAGCTGTTTTTT
V: TRBV9; D: TRBD2; size: -; J: TRBJ2-1; CDR3: CASSIFSGGGNEQFF; DNA: TGTGCCAGCAGCATCTTTAGCGGGGGGGGGAATGAGCAGTTCTTC
V: TRBV15; D: -; size: -; J: TRBJ2-7; CDR3: CATSRDRGADEQYF; DNA: TGTGCCACCAGCAGAGATCGGGGAGCGGACGAGCAGTACTTC
V: TRBV11-2; D: -; size: few; J: TRBJ2-1; CDR3: CASSLGAGWRNEQFF; DNA: TGTGCCAGCAGCTTAGGGGCGGGATGGAGGAATGAGCAGTTCTTC
V: TRBV4-1; D: -; size: -; J: TRBJ1-2; CDR3: CASSQEYGGGYTF; DNA: TGCGCCAGCAGCCAAGAATATGGGGGGGGCTACACCTTC
V: TRBV6-1; D: TRBD1; size: -; J: TRBJ1-5; CDR3: CAIRGTVEDQPQHF; DNA: TGTGCCATCAGAGGGACAGTAGAGGATCAGCCCCAGCATTTT
V: TRBV11-3; D: -; size: -; J: TRBJ1-1; CDR3: CASSYRFYWAFF; DNA: TGTGCCAGCAGCTATCGGTTCTATTGGGCTTTCTTT
V: TRBV5-5; D: -; size: few; J: TRBJ1-1; CDR3: CASSLSYGTEAFF; DNA: TGTGCCAGCAGCCTAAGTTACGGGACTGAAGCTTTCTTT
V: TRBV2; D: -; size: -; J: TRBJ1-1; CDR3: CASSEAIAQNTEAFF; DNA: TGTGCCAGCAGTGAAGCTATAGCCCAGAACACTGAAGCTTTCTTT
V: TRBV6-1; D: -; size: -; J: TRBJ2-7; CDR3: CASSENQMGTLPYEQYF; DNA: TGTGCCAGCAGTGAAAATCAAATGGGGACACTACCCTACGAGCAGTACTTC
V: TRBV27; D: TRBD2; size: -; J: TRBJ2-7; CDR3: CASSGSGGGGACEQYF; DNA: TGTGCCAGCAGTGGCAGTGGAGGCGGGGGGGCGTGCGAGCAGTACTTC
V: TRBV4-1; D: -; size: -; J: TRBJ2-1; CDR3: CASSQRPRAGPFNNEQFF; DNA: TGCGCCAGCAGCCAACGCCCGCGGGCGGGGCCCTTCAACAATGAGCAGTTCTTC
V: TRBV7-7; D: -; size: -; J: TRBJ2-5; CDR3: CASSPLGAGQETQYF; DNA: TGTGCTAGCAGCCCGCTAGGGGCGGGGCAAGAGACCCAGTACTTC
V: TRBV18; D: -; size: -; J: TRBJ1-2; CDR3: CASSPNSDTNYGYTF; DNA: TGTGCCAGCTCACCGAACAGTGACACTAACTATGGCTACACCTTC
V: TRBV10-1; D: -; size: once; J: TRBJ1-6; CDR3: CASSGDNNSPLHF; DNA: TGCGCCAGCAGTGGTGACAACAATTCACCCCTCCACTTT
V: TRBV6-1; D: -; size: few; J: TRBJ1-6; CDR3: CASRSSYNSPLHF; DNA: TGTGCCAGCAGGAGCTCCTATAATTCACCCCTCCACTTT
V: TRBV5-1; D: -; size: few; J: TRBJ2-5; CDR3: CASSLGRGEAQETQYF; DNA: TGCGCCAGCAGCTTGGGGCGGGGTGAGGCTCAAGAGACCCAGTACTTC
V: TRBV27; D: -; size: -; J: TRBJ1-1; CDR3: CASRAGGAYTEAFF; DNA: TGTGCCAGCCGGGCGGGGGGCGCATACACTGAAGCTTTCTTT
V: TRBV7-2; D: TRBD1; size: -; J: TRBJ2-7; CDR3: CASSQTGHSYEQYF; DNA: TGTGCCAGCAGCCAGACAGGGCACTCCTACGAGCAGTACTTC
V: TRBV25-1; D: -; size: -; J: TRBJ1-5; CDR3: CASSQNSNQPQHF; DNA: TGTGCCAGCAGTCAGAATAGCAATCAGCCCCAGCATTTT
V: TRBV5-1; D: TRBD1; size: -; J: TRBJ1-3; CDR3: CASSSSQGANGNTIYF; DNA: TGCGCCAGCAGTTCTTCCCAGGGGGCAAATGGAAACACCATATATTTT
V: TRBV15; D: -; size: -; J: TRBJ2-5; CDR3: CATSRGTVDQETQYF; DNA: TGTGCCACCAGCAGAGGGACAGTGGACCAAGAGACCCAGTACTTC
V: TRBV5-4; D: -; size: -; J: TRBJ2-3; CDR3: CASSSSSTWDTQYF; DNA: TGTGCCAGCAGCTCCTCGTCGACATGGGATACGCAGTATTTT
V: TRBV5-4; D: TRBD2; size: -; J: TRBJ2-7; CDR3: CASSGGLAVNSYEQYF; DNA: TGTGCCAGCAGCGGGGGACTAGCGGTTAACTCCTACGAGCAGTACTTC